The sequence of this TCR beta chain was determined in a study of T cell changes during pregnancy in multiple sclerosis. Some clones are missing from TCRdb's copy, which holds only in-frame ones; the method was immunoSEQ multiplex PCR. The sample shows about 57,000 clones, approximately 89% of them seen only once. V was cut by 3 bases and J by 1 base, with 7 bases left in between. This CDR3 contains 13 residues. Germline V gene lookup returns CDR1 SGHDT and CDR2 YYEEEE. This clone has more than one count but fewer than ten. The origin of this receptor is a female donor in good health, enrolled as a control in a pregnancy study. Sequenced here: peripheral blood, sampled after pregnancy. The V and J genes are TRBV5-6 and TRBJ1-1; maybe TRBD1 (5 bases). The chain's CDR3 is CASSYTGNTEAFF. The CDR3 nucleotides read TGTGCCAGCAGCTACACAGGGAACACTGAAGCTTTCTTT.